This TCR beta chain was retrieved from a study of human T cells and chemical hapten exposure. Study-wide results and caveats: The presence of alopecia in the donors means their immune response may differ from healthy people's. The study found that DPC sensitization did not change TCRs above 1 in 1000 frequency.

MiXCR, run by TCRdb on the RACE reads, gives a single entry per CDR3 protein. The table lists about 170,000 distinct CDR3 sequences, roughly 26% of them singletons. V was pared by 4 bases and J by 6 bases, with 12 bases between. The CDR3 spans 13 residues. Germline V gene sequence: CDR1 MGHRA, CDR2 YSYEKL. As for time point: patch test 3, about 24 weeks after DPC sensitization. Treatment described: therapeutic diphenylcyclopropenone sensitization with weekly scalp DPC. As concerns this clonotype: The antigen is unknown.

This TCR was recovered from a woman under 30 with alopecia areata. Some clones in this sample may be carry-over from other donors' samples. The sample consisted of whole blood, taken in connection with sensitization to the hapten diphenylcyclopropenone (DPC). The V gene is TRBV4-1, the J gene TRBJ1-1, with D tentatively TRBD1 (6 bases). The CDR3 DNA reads TGCGCCAGCAGCCTACCACAGGGACCTGAAGCTTTCTTT. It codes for CASSLPQGPEAFF.